The sequence of this T cell receptor beta chain was determined in a study of blood T cell repertoires in COVID-19 (dated by TCRdb to the early 2020s). Study-level background: Collaborator samples came from the United States, Italy and Spain and covered acute and convalescent phases of COVID-19. The repertoires were released in a freely available public database meant as a resource for research on the immune response to SARS-CoV-2. The prospective study material was composed of cDNA or gDNA derived from T cells, B-cell-depleted T cells, or PBMCs. Deeply sampled blood TCRbeta repertoires from subjects exposed to, actively infected with, or recovered from COVID-19 were included in the dataset. Where available, HLA class I and class II types were taken from metadata supplied by the sample provider and were not determined by assay-based typing. The samples were drawn from the first 160 participants of the ongoing ImmuneRACE study and from more than 1,000 subjects provided by 6 global collaborators. A de-identified subject ID, COVID-19 status, age in years and sex were almost always included in the sample metadata.

V ends up 3 bases short and J 2 bases short, with an unmatched junction base count of 0. For CDR1 and CDR2, the germline V gene lists SGHDT and YYEEEE. From cysteine to phenylalanine, the CDR3 is 15 amino acids long. Of the read, only the CDR3 DNA is kept; its 45 bases are in frame from base 1. TCRbeta CDR3 regions were amplified from genomic DNA using the immunoSEQ Assay, a bias-controlled multiplex PCR. As for the authors' bioinformatics: Nucleated cell counts per sample were estimated from amplification of reference gene primers within the assay. To quantify the absolute abundance of each unique TCRbeta CDR3 rearrangement, sequence reads were collapsed and filtered. For each sample, productive Simpson clonality was calculated as the square root of Simpson's diversity index over productive rearrangements. As stored in TCRdb, this immuneACCESS dataset retains in-frame rearrangements with V and J assigned. A fraction of the clones does not appear; measured against another copy, unresolved V genes explain less than half of the discrepancy, and the remainder lacks a known reason. The DNA was the basis for D and trimming; V, J and clone size are from that table. This sample lists 80,000 or so clones; roughly 82% were detected once. Of the sample, 10% to 15% is held by the ten largest clones.

Turning to this clone: The specificity of this receptor is unknown. No base quality values were provided; no much bigger clone lies one nucleotide off.

General conclusions and limits of the study: Clinical and demographic metadata were provided uncurated, with the amount varying by source and participant.

Collaborating institutions collected whole blood in K2EDTA tubes following their own protocols. Collaborator samples were shipped for TCRbeta analysis as frozen whole blood, isolated PBMCs, or DNA extracted from either sample type. This clonotype was sampled from a man of 80 years or more with acute or convalescent COVID-19. The chain couples TRBV5-6 to TRBJ1-6, and 9 junction bases match TRBD1. The sequenced sample consisted of peripheral blood. CDR3 reads: CASSWDRAYNSPLHF. The nucleotide sequence reads TGTGCCAGCAGCTGGGACAGGGCCTATAATTCACCCCTCCACTTT.